The rows below give T cell receptor beta chains drawn from one sample of a study of blood T cell repertoires in COVID-19. Some clones are missing from TCRdb's copy, which holds only in-frame ones; the method was immunoSEQ multiplex PCR. This repertoire shows roughly 97,000 clones, approximately 88% found once; its top ten account for less than 6.5%. Material: peripheral blood. The receptors were sampled from a human donor in a cohort sampled during active COVID-19. The CDR3 runs from the conserved cysteine through the conserved F or W. The D gene is left open where the match is weak. Clone size, where shown, is once, few, many, or a class for clones that have expanded.

len: 16
abundance: few
d_gene: TRBD1
j_gene: TRBJ2-7
v_gene: TRBV7-9
CDR3aa: CASSLRRTGSINEQYF
CDR3nt: TGTGCCAGCAGCTTAAGGCGGACAGGGTCTATCAACGAGCAGTACTTC

len: 15
abundance: .
d_gene: .
j_gene: TRBJ2-1
v_gene: TRBV4-2
CDR3aa: CASSQDRASYNEQFF
CDR3nt: TGTGCCAGCAGCCAAGACAGGGCGTCCTACAATGAGCAGTTCTTC

len: 19
abundance: .
d_gene: TRBD2
j_gene: TRBJ2-1
v_gene: TRBV4-1
CDR3aa: CASSQDSRTSGSARNEQFF
CDR3nt: TGCGCCAGCAGCCAAGATTCTCGGACTAGCGGGAGCGCAAGGAATGAGCAGTTCTTC

len: 12
abundance: few
d_gene: TRBD1
j_gene: TRBJ2-7
v_gene: TRBV6-5
CDR3aa: CASTGQGYEQYF
CDR3nt: TGTGCCAGCACGGGACAGGGCTACGAGCAGTACTTC

len: 17
abundance: .
d_gene: .
j_gene: TRBJ2-3
v_gene: TRBV9
CDR3aa: CASSVLTTGVGTDTQYF
CDR3nt: TGTGCCAGCAGCGTCCTCACCACGGGGGTTGGAACAGATACGCAGTATTTT

len: 20
abundance: .
d_gene: TRBD2
j_gene: TRBJ2-1
v_gene: TRBV10-1
CDR3aa: CASSKPRPGLAVSSYNEQFF
CDR3nt: TGCGCCAGCAGTAAGCCCCGACCGGGACTAGCGGTAAGCTCCTACAATGAGCAGTTCTTC

len: 15
abundance: .
d_gene: .
j_gene: TRBJ2-2
v_gene: TRBV5-1
CDR3aa: CASSLEQGSAGELFF
CDR3nt: TGCGCCAGCAGCTTGGAACAGGGAAGTGCCGGGGAGCTGTTTTTT

len: 16
abundance: .
d_gene: TRBD1
j_gene: TRBJ1-6
v_gene: TRBV18
CDR3aa: CASSPPNRGAFSPLHF
CDR3nt: TGTGCCAGCTCACCACCGAACAGGGGGGCATTTTCACCCCTCCACTTT

len: 16
abundance: .
d_gene: .
j_gene: TRBJ1-2
v_gene: TRBV7-8
CDR3aa: CASSLDRLGASGGYTF
CDR3nt: TGTGCCAGCAGCTTAGATCGATTGGGCGCGAGTGGTGGCTACACCTTC

len: 18
abundance: .
d_gene: .
j_gene: TRBJ2-3
v_gene: TRBV7-6
CDR3aa: CASSLVGLVGTRTDTQYF
CDR3nt: TGTGCCAGCAGCTTAGTGGGTTTGGTGGGAACTAGGACAGATACGCAGTATTTT

len: 14
abundance: once
d_gene: .
j_gene: TRBJ2-7
v_gene: TRBV4-1
CDR3aa: CASSQANSLYEQYF
CDR3nt: TGCGCCAGCAGCCAAGCGAATAGTCTCTACGAGCAGTACTTC

len: 14
abundance: few
d_gene: TRBD1
j_gene: TRBJ1-1
v_gene: TRBV19
CDR3aa: CASSISGGDTEAFF
CDR3nt: TGTGCCAGTAGTATCTCAGGGGGCGACACTGAAGCTTTCTTT

len: 15
abundance: .
d_gene: .
j_gene: TRBJ1-2
v_gene: TRBV7-2
CDR3aa: CASSLASGIDYGYTF
CDR3nt: TGTGCCAGCAGCTTAGCGTCAGGGATCGACTATGGCTACACCTTC

len: 15
abundance: .
d_gene: .
j_gene: TRBJ1-4
v_gene: TRBV4-1
CDR3aa: CASSQGVQAYEKLFF
CDR3nt: TGCGCCAGCAGCCAAGGCGTTCAGGCCTATGAAAAACTGTTTTTT

len: 15
abundance: .
d_gene: TRBD1
j_gene: TRBJ1-1
v_gene: TRBV18
CDR3aa: CASSPRTGRYTEAFF
CDR3nt: TGTGCCAGCTCACCAAGGACAGGGAGATACACTGAAGCTTTCTTT

len: 14
abundance: .
d_gene: .
j_gene: TRBJ2-7
v_gene: TRBV6-6
CDR3aa: CASSPAGSLFGQYF
CDR3nt: TGTGCCAGCAGCCCTGCGGGCAGTTTGTTCGGGCAGTACTTC

len: 17
abundance: .
d_gene: TRBD2
j_gene: TRBJ2-7
v_gene: TRBV6-6
CDR3aa: CASSRFISSGGAYEQYF
CDR3nt: TGTGCCAGCAGCCGATTTATTTCTAGCGGGGGGGCCTACGAGCAGTACTTC

len: 15
abundance: .
d_gene: TRBD2
j_gene: TRBJ2-1
v_gene: TRBV5-4
CDR3aa: CASRAGTRTSDEQFF
CDR3nt: TGTGCCAGCAGGGCCGGGACTAGAACGTCCGATGAGCAGTTCTTC

len: 13
abundance: .
d_gene: .
j_gene: TRBJ2-5
v_gene: TRBV6-4
CDR3aa: CASSVNSQETQYF
CDR3nt: TGTGCCAGCAGCGTGAACAGCCAAGAGACCCAGTACTTC

len: 14
abundance: .
d_gene: .
j_gene: TRBJ2-5
v_gene: TRBV13
CDR3aa: CASSPRTAQETQYF
CDR3nt: TGTGCCAGCAGCCCACGGACAGCCCAAGAGACCCAGTACTTC

len: 15
abundance: .
d_gene: TRBD1
j_gene: TRBJ1-1
v_gene: TRBV5-8
CDR3aa: CASSLPSGGTAEAFF
CDR3nt: TGTGCCAGCAGCTTGCCCTCAGGGGGTACCGCTGAAGCTTTCTTT

len: 18
abundance: .
d_gene: .
j_gene: TRBJ1-6
v_gene: TRBV27
CDR3aa: CASSFSPPGSSYNSPLHF
CDR3nt: TGTGCCAGCAGTTTTTCCCCCCCCGGGAGCTCCTATAATTCACCCCTCCACTTT

len: 13
abundance: .
d_gene: TRBD1
j_gene: TRBJ2-7
v_gene: TRBV29-1
CDR3aa: CSVSAGGNYEQYF
CDR3nt: TGCAGCGTCAGTGCAGGGGGAAACTACGAGCAGTACTTC

len: 13
abundance: .
d_gene: .
j_gene: TRBJ1-1
v_gene: TRBV5-1
CDR3aa: CASSYLEATEAFF
CDR3nt: TGCGCCAGCAGCTACCTCGAGGCCACTGAAGCTTTCTTT

len: 14
abundance: .
d_gene: .
j_gene: TRBJ1-5
v_gene: TRBV6-1
CDR3aa: CASSERQSNQPQHF
CDR3nt: TGTGCCAGCAGTGAGAGACAGAGCAATCAGCCCCAGCATTTT